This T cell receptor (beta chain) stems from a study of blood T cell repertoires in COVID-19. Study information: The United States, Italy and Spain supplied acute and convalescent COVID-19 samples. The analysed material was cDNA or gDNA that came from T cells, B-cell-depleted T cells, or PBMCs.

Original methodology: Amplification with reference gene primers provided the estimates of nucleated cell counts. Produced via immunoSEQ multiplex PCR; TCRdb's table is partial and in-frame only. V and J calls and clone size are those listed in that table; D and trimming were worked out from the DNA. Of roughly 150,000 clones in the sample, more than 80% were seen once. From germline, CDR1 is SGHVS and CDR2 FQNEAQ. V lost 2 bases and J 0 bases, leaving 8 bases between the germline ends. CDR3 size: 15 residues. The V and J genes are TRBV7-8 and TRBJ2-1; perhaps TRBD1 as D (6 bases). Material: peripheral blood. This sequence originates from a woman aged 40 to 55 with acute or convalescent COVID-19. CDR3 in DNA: TGTGCCAGCAGCTTACAGGGGAGCTCCTACAATGAGCAGTTCTTC. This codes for CASSLQGSSYNEQFF.